The source of this T cell receptor beta chain is a study of PD-L1 blockade in urothelial cancer. Turning to the study itself: Blood samples contained a median 141,255 T cells.

TCRdb's copy holds only in-frame clones and misses some; the assay was immunoSEQ multiplex PCR. This sample yields roughly 20,000 clones, of which 70% to 90% are seen a single time; roughly 3.5% belongs to the top ten. Patients in the study were battling locally advanced or metastatic urothelial carcinoma. From germline, CDR1 is SGHAT and CDR2 FQNNGV. V lost 1 base and J lost 2, with 17 bases in between. The CDR3 totals 17 residues. The starting material was PBMCs, obtained around atezolizumab (anti-PD-L1) treatment. The chain carries TRBV11-2 and TRBJ2-5; possible D gene TRBD1, 6 bases. The sequence was obtained from a man over 45 with urothelial cancer. The CDR3 region is CASSLVGRGLPQETQYF. CDR3 DNA sequence: TGTGCCAGCAGCTTAGTGGGCAGGGGCTTACCTCAAGAGACCCAGTACTTC. The full variable domain, completed using reference TRBV11-2 and TRBJ2-5, is EAGVAQSPRYKIIEKRQSVAFWCNPISGHATLYWYQQILGQGPKLLIQFQNNGVVDDSQLPKDRFSAERLKGVDSTLKIQPAKLEDSAVYLCASSLVGRGLPQETQYFGPGTRLLVL.